Each of the 26 T cell receptor beta chains below was sequenced from the same sample in a study of CD8+ T cells in alopecia areata. The sample's treatment: oral pan-JAK inhibitor, 5-10 mg twice daily. Extraction and reverse transcription of RNA yielded cDNA as the sequencing template. The method was immunoSEQ multiplex PCR; TCRdb's version includes in-frame clones alone and lacks a portion of them. The sample holds some 200,000 clones, less than 50% seen once. Material: CD4+ T cells sorted from blood, obtained around week 37, from a patient treated with tofacitinib. The origin of the receptors is a human donor with alopecia areata.

This CDR3 reads CASSLPRAGNTGELFF. CDR3 in DNA: TGTGCCAGCAGTTTACCGCGGGCCGGGAACACCGGGGAGCTGTTTTTT. The chain is built from TRBV27 and TRBJ2-2, with D possibly matching TRBD2 (5 bases). Germline-derived CDR1 and CDR2 are MNHEY and SMNVEV (reference sequence). CDR3 length: 16 amino acids. Trimming cost V 2 bases and J 1 base, with 11 bases left between them.

This clone has just a few counts. The J gene is TRBJ2-1, the V gene TRBV28; D possibly corresponds to TRBD2 (6 bases). CDR1 and CDR2 from the germline V gene are MDHEN and SYDVKM. V gave up 2 bases and J gave up 5 bases, with 13 bases separating them. The CDR3 runs 15 residues. This CDR3 is CASSLGGSGHNEQFF. The CDR3 bases are TGTGCCAGCAGTTTAGGAGGTAGCGGCCACAATGAGCAGTTCTTC.

This clone has only a few counts. The genes are TRBV29-1 and TRBJ2-3; D ambiguous. Looked up from germline, CDR1 is SQVTM and CDR2 is ANQGSEA. The CDR3 consists of 11 residues. Trimming cost V 7 bases and J 6 bases, with 11 bases left between them. CDR3 DNA: TGCAGCGCTAGGCTTGGTGATACGCAGTATTTT. Translated: CSARLGDTQYF.

The rearrangement joins TRBV7-2 to TRBJ2-3; D is undetermined. The CDR3 contains 14 residues. Germline lookup yields CDR1 SGHTA and CDR2 FQGNSA. Trimming took 4 bases from V and 0 from J, leaving 8 bases between them. As DNA, the CDR3 is TGTGCCAGCAGCTGGGTGCTTAGCACAGATACGCAGTATTTT. Translated: CASSWVLSTDTQYF.

The chain uses TRBV7-2 and TRBJ2-7; no firm D call. CDR1 and CDR2 from the germline V gene are SGHTA and FQGNSA. The CDR3 covers 14 residues. Trimming removed 3 bases from V and 2 bases from J, with 11 bases in between. This CDR3 is CASSFDTRTYEQYF. CDR3 bases: TGTGCCAGCAGCTTCGACACACGCACCTACGAGCAGTACTTC.

The chain is built from TRBV5-1 and TRBJ1-5; possibly TRBD1 for D (5 bases). This CDR3 comprises 17 residues. V lost 2 bases, J lost 0 bases, and 15 bases lay in between. Germline CDR1 and CDR2: SGHRS and YFSETQ. The DNA of the CDR3 is TGCGCCAGCAGCTTAGGGCAGGGCGACGGTAGCAATCAGCCCCAGCATTTT. It specifies CASSLGQGDGSNQPQHF.

The gene calls are TRBV6-6 and TRBJ1-5, with D unresolved. Germline assignment: CDR1 MNHNY and CDR2 SVGAGI (reference sequence). The CDR3 covers 14 residues. With 1 base removed from V and 6 bases from J, the gap between germline ends came to 10 bases. The CDR3 nucleotides read TGTGCCAGCAGTTACTACGGAGAAGGTCAGCCCCAGCATTTT. It translates to CASSYYGEGQPQHF.

There are a few counts of this clone. CDR3 residues: CASSLGLGYEQYF. CDR3 in DNA: TGTGCCAGCAGCTTGGGACTGGGCTACGAGCAGTACTTC. The chain has TRBV11-2 and TRBJ2-7, with D perhaps matching TRBD2 (6 bases). Germline V gene sequence: CDR1 SGHAT, CDR2 FQNNGV. There are 13 residues in the CDR3. Trimming cost V 3 bases and J 3 bases, with 9 bases left between them.

The CDR3 DNA is TGCGCCAGCAGCGCGGGACGGGAAGCTTTCTTT. Its protein product is CASSAGREAFF. The chain combines TRBV5-1 with TRBJ1-1, with D perhaps matching TRBD1 (5 bases). Trimming left V 4 bases short and J 8 bases short, with 9 bases between. Germline V CDR1 and CDR2: SGHRS, YFSETQ. There are 11 residues in the CDR3.

In its sample, this clone was seen a few times. The chain couples TRBV6-6 to TRBJ1-1; TRBD1 matches 9 bases. Germline CDR1 reads MNHNY; CDR2 reads SVGAGI (reference sequence). The CDR3 has 13 residues. Germline trimming cut 4 bases from V and 8 bases from J; bases unmatched to any gene: 5. The CDR3 bases are TGTGCCAGCAGTTGGGGACAGGGCACCGAAGCTTTCTTT. It yields the protein CASSWGQGTEAFF.

The chain carries TRBV5-1 and TRBJ2-7; a possible D gene is TRBD1 (6 bases). This CDR3 is built from 13 residues. The V gene's germline CDR1 is SGHRS and CDR2 YFSETQ. V was trimmed by 4 bases and J by 2 bases, leaving 10 bases between them. CDR3 DNA: TGCGCCAGCAGCAGGACAGTGGCCTACGAGCAGTACTTC. Translated, it gives CASSRTVAYEQYF. Looking up the rest from reference TRBV5-1 and TRBJ2-7 gives the full variable domain: KAGVTQTPRYLIKTRGQQVTLSCSPISGHRSVSWYQQTPGQGLQFLFEYFSETQRNKGNFPGRFSGRQFSNSRSEMNVSTLELGDSALYLCASSRTVAYEQYFGPGTRLTVT.

This clone was seen a few times. This sequence joins TRBV18 and TRBJ2-7, with 9 bases aligning to TRBD1. Germline V gene sequence: CDR1 KGHSH, CDR2 LQKENI. The CDR3 length is 14 residues. J lost 6 bases, V lost 3 bases, and 6 bases had no gene match. CDR3 bases: TGTGCCAGCTCACCGGACAGGGGTAGGTTCGAGCAGTACTTC. It specifies CASSPDRGRFEQYF.

This clone has a single count. The chain joins TRBV7-2 to TRBJ2-1, with TRBD2 identical over 7 bases. V shed 1 base and J 8 bases; nucleotides not matched to a gene: 8. Germline loops: CDR1 SGHTA, CDR2 FQGNSA. The CDR3 runs to 15 residues. DNA of the CDR3: TGTGCCAGCAGCTTAGAGTGGGAGGGCCTAGATGAGCAGTTCTTC. Its protein is CASSLEWEGLDEQFF.

This clone was counted a single time. The chain has TRBV29-1 and TRBJ2-1; D perhaps matches TRBD1 (5 bases). This CDR3 is 17 amino acids long. Germline V gene sequence: CDR1 SQVTM, CDR2 ANQGSEA. Trimming stripped 6 bases from V and 0 bases from J, with 21 bases between. CDR3 coding DNA: TGCAGCGTCGAAACCCAGGGCCGGGTCAGCTCCTACAATGAGCAGTTCTTC. Its protein product is CSVETQGRVSSYNEQFF.

The chain carries TRBV6-5 and TRBJ2-1, with 8 bases that match TRBD2. There are 15 residues in the CDR3. The germline V gene has CDR1 MNHEY and CDR2 SVGAGI. Losses at the gene ends were 6 bases for V and 5 bases for J; bases not matched to a gene: 9. The CDR3 loop reads CASRGLAGGDNEQFF. In DNA, the CDR3 is TGTGCCAGCAGGGGTCTAGCGGGTGGCGACAATGAGCAGTTCTTC.

This chain connects TRBV25-1 to TRBJ1-2; TRBD1 agrees at 8 bases. There are 15 residues in the CDR3. Germline V lookup: CDR1 MGHDK, CDR2 SYGVNS. V dropped 3 bases and J dropped 8; count of bases not matched to a gene: 11. The CDR3 region is CASSDSGGADLGYTF. As DNA, the CDR3 is TGTGCCAGCAGTGACTCAGGGGGCGCTGATCTCGGCTACACCTTC.

V gene TRBV10-3 combines with J gene TRBJ2-3, with TRBD1 identical over 12 bases. V trimming: 6 bases; J trimming: 7 bases; junction bases outside the gene matches: 5. The CDR3 contains 14 residues. Germline CDR1 is ENHRY and CDR2 is SYGVKD. This CDR3 reads CAIRAGQGANTQYF. The CDR3 region has the DNA TGTGCCATCAGAGCGGGACAGGGGGCGAATACGCAGTATTTT.

The rearrangement links TRBV18 to TRBJ2-1; 13 bases are shared with TRBD2. The CDR3 is 17 amino acids. The germline gives CDR1 KGHSH, CDR2 LQKENI. Trimming took 6 bases from V and 5 from J; bases not matched to a gene: 10. CDR3 residues: CASSFSQGTSGDNEQFF. CDR3 nucleotide sequence: TGTGCCAGCTCCTTTTCACAGGGGACTAGCGGGGACAATGAGCAGTTCTTC. Full variable domain (rest looked up from reference TRBV18 and TRBJ2-1): NAGVMQNPRHLVRRRGQEARLRCSPMKGHSHVYWYRQLPEEGLKFMVYLQKENIIDESGMPKERFSAEFPKEGPSILRIQQVVRGDSAAYFCASSFSQGTSGDNEQFFGPGTRLTVL.

The chain couples TRBV7-2 to TRBJ2-4, with D possibly being TRBD2 (5 bases). CDR3 length: 15 amino acids. V lost 4 bases and J 0 bases, leaving 10 bases between the germline ends. From germline, CDR1 is SGHTA and CDR2 FQGNSA. The CDR3 coding sequence is TGTGCCAGCAGCTCGGACTCTCTAGCCAAAAACATTCAGTACTTC. This sequence encodes CASSSDSLAKNIQYF.

This clone occurred a few times. This rearrangement joins TRBV2 to TRBJ1-5; 10 bases line up with TRBD1. In germline, CDR1 is SNHLY, CDR2 FYNNEI. The ends lost 7 bases at V and 7 bases at J; junction bases unmatched: 4. CDR3 size: 13 residues. CDR3 protein: CASKGQGNQPQHF. The CDR3 region has the DNA TGTGCCAGCAAGGGACAGGGGAACCAGCCCCAGCATTTT.

Regarding this clone: The junction departs from germline at one end; a sequencing error may be responsible. The chain joins TRBV30 to TRBJ1-1, with D maybe TRBD1 (6 bases). From germline, CDR1 is GTSNPN and CDR2 SVGIG (reference sequence). The CDR3 extends over 13 amino acids. CDR3 sequence: CAWNQMGATEALF. In DNA form, the CDR3 reads TGTGCCTGGAATCAGATGGGGGCGACTGAAGCTCTCTTT.

This chain uses TRBV29-1 with TRBJ2-3; D perhaps matches TRBD1 (6 bases). Germline-derived CDR1 and CDR2 are SQVTM and ANQGSEA. The V end was cut by 4 bases, the J end by 6 bases, with 23 bases between. This CDR3 is built from 16 residues. The CDR3 region has the DNA TGCAGCGTTGTACTGACGGGGCAGGGGCGGGTGGATACGCAGTATTTT. It encodes CSVVLTGQGRVDTQYF.

J is TRBJ2-7 and V is TRBV7-2, with 11 bases identical to TRBD2. Germline CDR1 SGHTA, CDR2 FQGNSA. The CDR3 covers 16 residues. Germline trimming cut 5 bases from V and 6 bases from J; bases unmatched to any gene: 12. CDR3 sequence (DNA): TGTGCCAGCAGCCCGGCCCCGACTAGCGGGATGGTCGAGCAGTACTTC. Translated: CASSPAPTSGMVEQYF.

This clone was seen only a few times. V usage is TRBV4-2 and J usage is TRBJ2-2; 9 nucleotides line up with TRBD1. Germline loops: CDR1 LGHNA, CDR2 YNFKEQ. CDR3 size: 15 residues. The trim removed 5 bases at V and 6 bases at J, leaving 7 bases unmatched. The CDR3 nucleotides read TGTGCCAGCAGCTTTCGAAGACAGGGGGCCGGGGAGCTGTTTTTT. It encodes CASSFRRQGAGELFF.

The chain has TRBV29-1 and TRBJ2-3; D gene uncertain. Trimming removed 3 bases at V and 1 base at J, with 5 bases between. CDR1 is SQVTM, CDR2 ANQGSEA, per germline. The CDR3 has 12 amino acids. CDR3 region: CSVEHGTDTQYF. CDR3 nucleotides: TGCAGCGTTGAGCACGGCACAGATACGCAGTATTTT.

The rearrangement joins TRBV6-5 to TRBJ2-1, with D hard to call. V was trimmed by 4 bases and J by 8 bases, leaving 15 bases between them. The CDR3 spans 14 residues. Per germline, CDR1 MNHEY and CDR2 SVGAGI. CDR3 coding DNA: TGTGCCAGCAGTTTCGACGCCTCGAGCCATGAGCAGTTCTTC. As protein: CASSFDASSHEQFF.